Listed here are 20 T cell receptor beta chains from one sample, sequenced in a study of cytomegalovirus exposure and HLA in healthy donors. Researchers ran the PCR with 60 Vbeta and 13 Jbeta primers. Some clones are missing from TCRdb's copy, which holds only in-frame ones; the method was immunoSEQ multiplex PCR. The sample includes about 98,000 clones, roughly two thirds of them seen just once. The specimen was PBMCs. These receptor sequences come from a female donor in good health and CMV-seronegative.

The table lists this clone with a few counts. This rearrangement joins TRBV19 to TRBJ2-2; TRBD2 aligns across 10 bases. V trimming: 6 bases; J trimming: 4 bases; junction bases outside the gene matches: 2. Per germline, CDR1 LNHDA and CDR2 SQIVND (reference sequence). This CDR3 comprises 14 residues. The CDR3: CASRSGGVTGELFF. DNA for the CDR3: TGTGCCAGTAGGAGCGGGGGGGTCACCGGGGAGCTGTTTTTT.

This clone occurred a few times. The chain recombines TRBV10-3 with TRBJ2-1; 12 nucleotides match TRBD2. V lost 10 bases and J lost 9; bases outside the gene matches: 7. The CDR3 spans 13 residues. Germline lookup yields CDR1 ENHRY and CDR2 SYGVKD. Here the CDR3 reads CASLAGGLGEQFF. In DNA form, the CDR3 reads TGTGCCAGCCTAGCGGGGGGGCTGGGTGAGCAGTTCTTC.

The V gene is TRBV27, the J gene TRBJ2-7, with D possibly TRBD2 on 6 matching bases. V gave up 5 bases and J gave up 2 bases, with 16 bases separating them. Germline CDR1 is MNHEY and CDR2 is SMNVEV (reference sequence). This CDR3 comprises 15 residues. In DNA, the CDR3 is TGTGCCAGCAGTGGGGGGACTTTCTCACCCTACGAGCAGTACTTC. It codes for CASSGGTFSPYEQYF.

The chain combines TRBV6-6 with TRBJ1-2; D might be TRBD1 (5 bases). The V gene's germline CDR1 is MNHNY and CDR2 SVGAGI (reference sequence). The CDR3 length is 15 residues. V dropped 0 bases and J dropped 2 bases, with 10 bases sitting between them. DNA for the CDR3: TGTGCCAGCAGTTACTCGGGAGGGGCCAACTATGGCTACACCTTC. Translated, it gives CASSYSGGANYGYTF.

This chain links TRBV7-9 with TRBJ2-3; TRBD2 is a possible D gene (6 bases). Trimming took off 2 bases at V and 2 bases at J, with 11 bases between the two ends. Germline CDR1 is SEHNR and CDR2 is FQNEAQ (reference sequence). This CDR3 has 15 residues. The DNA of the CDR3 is TGTGCCAGCAGCTTATTGGGACTGATCACAGATACGCAGTATTTT. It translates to CASSLLGLITDTQYF.

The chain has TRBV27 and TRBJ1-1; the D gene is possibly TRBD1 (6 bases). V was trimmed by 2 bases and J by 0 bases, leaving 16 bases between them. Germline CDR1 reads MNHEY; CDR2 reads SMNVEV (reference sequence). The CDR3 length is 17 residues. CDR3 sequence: CASSLGQGIRMNTEAFF. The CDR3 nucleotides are TGTGCCAGCAGTTTAGGGCAGGGGATTAGGATGAACACTGAAGCTTTCTTT.

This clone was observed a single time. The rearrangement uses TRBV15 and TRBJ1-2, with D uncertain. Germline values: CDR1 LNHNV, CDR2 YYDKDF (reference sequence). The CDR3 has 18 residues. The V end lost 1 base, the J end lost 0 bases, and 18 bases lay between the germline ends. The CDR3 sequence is CATSRGLDRGKSNYGYTF. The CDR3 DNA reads TGTGCCACCAGCAGAGGACTTGACCGGGGAAAATCTAACTATGGCTACACCTTC.

CDR3 protein: CATDRGPNTGELFF. In DNA form, the CDR3 reads TGTGCCACCGACAGGGGGCCTAACACCGGGGAGCTGTTTTTT. The chain employs TRBV2 and TRBJ2-2; 10 nucleotides align to TRBD1. Germline trimming cut 10 bases from V and 2 bases from J; bases unmatched to any gene: 4. The CDR3 spans 14 residues. CDR1 is SNHLY and CDR2 is FYNNEI in the germline V gene.

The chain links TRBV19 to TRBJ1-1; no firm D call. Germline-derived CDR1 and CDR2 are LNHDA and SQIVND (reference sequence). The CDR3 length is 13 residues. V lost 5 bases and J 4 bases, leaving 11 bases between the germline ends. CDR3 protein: CASSLAFGTEAFF. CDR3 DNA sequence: TGTGCCAGTAGTCTGGCCTTTGGCACTGAAGCTTTCTTT. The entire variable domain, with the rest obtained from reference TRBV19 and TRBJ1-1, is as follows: DGGITQSPKYLFRKEGQNVTLSCEQNLNHDAMYWYRQDPGQGLRLIYYSQIVNDFQKGDIAEGYSVSREKKESFPLTVTSAQKNPTAFYLCASSLAFGTEAFFGQGTRLTVV.

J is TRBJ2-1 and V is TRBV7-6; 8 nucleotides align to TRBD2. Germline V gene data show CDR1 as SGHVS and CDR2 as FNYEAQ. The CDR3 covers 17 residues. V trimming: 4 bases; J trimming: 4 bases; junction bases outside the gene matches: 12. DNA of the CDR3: TGTGCCAGCAGCTCCTACAAAAGCGGGGGATTTTACAATGAGCAGTTCTTC. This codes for CASSSYKSGGFYNEQFF.

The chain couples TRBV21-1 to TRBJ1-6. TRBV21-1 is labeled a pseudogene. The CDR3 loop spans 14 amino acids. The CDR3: CASTGGTYNSPLHF. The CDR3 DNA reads TGTGCCAGTACGGGAGGCACCTATAATTCACCCCTCCACTTT.

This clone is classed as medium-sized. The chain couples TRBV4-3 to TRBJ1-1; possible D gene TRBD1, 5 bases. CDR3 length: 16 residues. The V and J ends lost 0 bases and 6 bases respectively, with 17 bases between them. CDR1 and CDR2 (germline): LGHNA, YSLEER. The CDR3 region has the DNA TGCGCCAGCAGCCAAGATAGGGGCAGAACCTCATCTGAAGCTTTCTTT. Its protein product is CASSQDRGRTSSEAFF.

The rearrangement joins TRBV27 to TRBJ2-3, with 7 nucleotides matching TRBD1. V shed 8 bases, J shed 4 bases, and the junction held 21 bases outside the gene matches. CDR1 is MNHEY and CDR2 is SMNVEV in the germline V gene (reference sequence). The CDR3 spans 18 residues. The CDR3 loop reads CASLGLTGNFPFADTQYF. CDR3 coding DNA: TGTGCCAGCCTTGGGCTGACAGGGAACTTCCCATTCGCAGATACGCAGTATTTT.

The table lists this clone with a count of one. CDR3 residues: CASSGPTGNSPLHF. In DNA form, the CDR3 reads TGTGCCAGCAGTGGCCCTACAGGGAATTCACCCCTCCACTTT. This chain links TRBV25-1 with TRBJ1-6; D might be TRBD1 (6 bases). V was clipped by 4 bases and J by 7 bases, with 11 bases between them. The germline V gene encodes CDR1 MGHDK and CDR2 SYGVNS. The CDR3 is made up of 14 amino acids.

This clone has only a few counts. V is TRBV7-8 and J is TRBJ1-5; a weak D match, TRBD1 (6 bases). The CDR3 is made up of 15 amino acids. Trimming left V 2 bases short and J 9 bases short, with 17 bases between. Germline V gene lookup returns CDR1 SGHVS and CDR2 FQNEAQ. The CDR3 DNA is TGTGCCAGCAGCTTACCGACAGGTGCGGATTCGCCCCAGCATTTT. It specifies CASSLPTGADSPQHF.

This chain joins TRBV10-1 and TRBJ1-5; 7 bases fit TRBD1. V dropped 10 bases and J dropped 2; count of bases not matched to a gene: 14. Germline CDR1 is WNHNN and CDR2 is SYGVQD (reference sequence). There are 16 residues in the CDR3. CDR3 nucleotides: TGCGCCACCTATATATCCGACAGGGCCCGCAATCAGCCCCAGCATTTT. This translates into CATYISDRARNQPQHF.

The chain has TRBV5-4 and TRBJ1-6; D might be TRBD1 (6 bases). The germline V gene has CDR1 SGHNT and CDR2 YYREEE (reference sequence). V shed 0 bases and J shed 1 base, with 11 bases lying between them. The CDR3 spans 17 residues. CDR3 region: CASSLGPQGSYNSPLHF. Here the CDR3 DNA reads TGTGCCAGCAGCTTGGGACCACAGGGTTCCTATAATTCACCCCTCCACTTT. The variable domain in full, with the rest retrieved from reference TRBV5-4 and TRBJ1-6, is ETGVTQSPTHLIKTRGQQVTLRCSSQSGHNTVSWYQQALGQGPQFIFQYYREEENGRGNFPPRFSGLQFPNYSSELNVNALELDDSALYLCASSLGPQGSYNSPLHFGNGTRLTVT.

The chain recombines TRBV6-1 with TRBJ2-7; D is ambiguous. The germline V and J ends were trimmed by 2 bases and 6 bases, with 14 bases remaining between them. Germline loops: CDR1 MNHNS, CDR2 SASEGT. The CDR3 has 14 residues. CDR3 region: CASSERGIFSEQYF. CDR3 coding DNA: TGTGCCAGCAGTGAACGCGGTATTTTCTCCGAGCAGTACTTC.

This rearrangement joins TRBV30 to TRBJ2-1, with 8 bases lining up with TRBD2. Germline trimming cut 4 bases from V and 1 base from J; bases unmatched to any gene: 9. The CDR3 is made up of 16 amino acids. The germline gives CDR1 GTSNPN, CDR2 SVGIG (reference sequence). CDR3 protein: CAWTRKAGVSYNEQFF. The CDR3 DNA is TGTGCCTGGACCCGAAAAGCGGGAGTGTCCTACAATGAGCAGTTCTTC.

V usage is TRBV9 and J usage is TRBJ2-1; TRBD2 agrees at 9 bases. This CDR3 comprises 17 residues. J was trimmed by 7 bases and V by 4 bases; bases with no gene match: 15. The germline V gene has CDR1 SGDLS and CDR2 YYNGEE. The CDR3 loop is CASSPRVGGGAFNEQFF. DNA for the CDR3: TGTGCCAGCAGCCCCCGGGTAGGCGGGGGGGCATTTAATGAGCAGTTCTTC.